This entry lists 24 T cell receptor beta chains sequenced from one sample in a study of blood T cell repertoires in COVID-19 (dated by TCRdb to about 2020). The library was made by the immunoSEQ multiplex PCR assay. TCRdb obtained this table from immuneACCESS and retained in-frame rearrangements with V and J assigned. These tables miss some clones; where compared with another copy, unresolved V genes account for less than half of the shortfall, and the remainder is unexplained. The sample table lists about 120,000 clones, over 65% of them with a count of one. The top ten clonotypes cover under 4% of the sample. Sequenced sample: peripheral blood. The receptor source for this set is a man aged 55 to 70 with acute or convalescent COVID-19.

The V and J genes are TRBV3-1 (or the pseudogene TRBV3-2) and TRBJ2-5, with 8 bases lining up with TRBD2. J gave up 4 bases and V 5 bases, and 15 bases lay outside the gene matches. The CDR3 covers 17 residues. The germline V gene has CDR1 LGHDT and CDR2 YNNKEL (reference sequence). CDR3 protein: CASSFLGLAGISETQYF. The CDR3 bases are TGTGCCAGCAGCTTCTTGGGCCTAGCGGGTATATCAGAGACCCAGTACTTC.

The gene calls are TRBV7-2 and TRBJ2-7; no clear D gene. The CDR3 has 15 residues. Germline V gene data show CDR1 as SGHTA and CDR2 as FQGNSA. The V end was cut by 2 bases, the J end by 1 base, with 12 bases between. This CDR3 is CASSLSNGPSYEQYF. DNA of the CDR3: TGTGCCAGCAGCTTATCCAACGGTCCTTCCTACGAGCAGTACTTC. Supplemented by reference TRBV7-2 and TRBJ2-7, the full variable domain reads GAGVSQSPSNKVTEKGKDVELRCDPISGHTALYWYRQSLGQGLEFLIYFQGNSAPDKSGLPSDRFSAERTGGSVSTLTIQRTQQEDSAVYLCASSLSNGPSYEQYFGPGTRLTVT.

The J gene is TRBJ2-3, the V gene TRBV7-2, with a tentative D call TRBD1 (5 bases). CDR1 is SGHTA and CDR2 is FQGNSA in the germline V gene. The V end was cut by 0 bases, the J end by 0 bases, with 7 bases between. This CDR3 is built from 15 residues. The CDR3 bases are TGTGCCAGCAGCTTAGCGGGGCTCAGCACAGATACGCAGTATTTT. Amino acids: CASSLAGLSTDTQYF.

The chain is built from TRBV5-4 and TRBJ2-7; 7 positions agree with TRBD1. CDR1 and CDR2 from the germline V gene are SGHNT and YYREEE (reference sequence). CDR3 size: 11 residues. Trimming removed 4 bases from V and 7 bases from J; junction bases left unmatched: 2. DNA of the CDR3: TGTGCCAGCAGCGTGACAGGGGAGCAGTACTTC. Encoded protein: CASSVTGEQYF.

This chain joins TRBV9 and TRBJ2-7, with D perhaps matching TRBD2 (6 bases). CDR3 length: 15 amino acids. In germline, CDR1 is SGDLS, CDR2 YYNGEE. Trimming stripped 4 bases from V and 3 bases from J, with 17 bases between. The CDR3 sequence: CASSPRDVSGYEQYF. The CDR3 nucleotides are TGTGCCAGCAGCCCCCGGGACGTTAGCGGCTACGAGCAGTACTTC.

V gene TRBV27 combines with J gene TRBJ2-7; a weak D match, TRBD1 (6 bases). V lost 3 bases and J 5 bases, leaving 11 bases between the germline ends. This CDR3 region has 13 residues. Germline CDR1 is MNHEY and CDR2 is SMNVEV (reference sequence). This CDR3 is CASSFTYRDEQYF. The CDR3 nucleotides read TGTGCCAGCAGTTTCACCTACAGGGACGAGCAGTACTTC.

This rearrangement joins TRBV27 to TRBJ1-5, with D perhaps matching TRBD1 (5 bases). Germline V CDR1 and CDR2: MNHEY, SMNVEV (reference sequence). The CDR3 spans 13 residues. Trimming took 5 bases from V and 4 from J, leaving 9 bases between them. CDR3 sequence (DNA): TGTGCCAGCAGTCGGGGGGGGAATCAGCCCCAGCATTTT. Its translation: CASSRGGNQPQHF.

This sequence joins TRBV29-1 and TRBJ1-3, with a weak D call TRBD1 (5 bases). This CDR3 is 12 amino acids long. The ends were cut back, 3 bases at V and 4 bases at J, with 7 bases in the middle. Germline values: CDR1 SQVTM, CDR2 ANQGSEA. The CDR3 region is CSVEAGGNTIYF. CDR3 DNA sequence: TGCAGCGTTGAGGCAGGGGGAAACACCATATATTTT.

The chain recombines TRBV6-5 with TRBJ1-1; a possible D gene is TRBD1 (6 bases). CDR3 length equals 15 residues. Trimming shortened V by 0 bases and J by 1 base, and 9 bases separated the two germline ends. The germline V gene encodes CDR1 MNHEY and CDR2 SVGAGI. CDR3 in DNA: TGTGCCAGCAGTTACTCGATGACAGGGAACACTGAAGCTTTCTTT. Translated, it gives CASSYSMTGNTEAFF.

The gene calls are TRBV28 and TRBJ2-6; unclear D gene. Looked up from germline, CDR1 is MDHEN and CDR2 is SYDVKM. The CDR3 is 13 amino acids. Trimming cost V 7 bases and J 0 bases, with 4 bases left between them. The CDR3: CASILSGANVLTF. Written as DNA, the CDR3 is TGTGCCAGCATTCTCTCTGGGGCCAACGTCCTGACTTTC.

This sequence joins TRBV11-2 and TRBJ2-4, with 7 positions matching TRBD2. The V gene end was trimmed by 5 bases and the J gene end by 8 bases; junction bases not matched to a gene: 12. Germline assignment: CDR1 SGHAT and CDR2 FQNNGV. The CDR3 covers 15 residues. CDR3 DNA: TGTGCCAGCAGCACACGCAGGGACCGGGGGGACATTCAGTACTTC. It yields the protein CASSTRRDRGDIQYF.

The chain uses TRBV28 and TRBJ1-5; maybe TRBD1 (5 bases). The CDR3 loop spans 17 amino acids. V was trimmed by 3 bases and J by 0 bases, leaving 15 bases between them. Germline V gene sequence: CDR1 MDHEN, CDR2 SYDVKM. The CDR3 is CASSFGRASYSNQPQHF. DNA of the CDR3: TGTGCCAGCAGTTTCGGCAGGGCAAGCTATAGCAATCAGCCCCAGCATTTT.

This chain uses TRBV20-1 with TRBJ2-7, with TRBD2 identical over 10 bases. Per the germline V gene, CDR1 is DFQATT and CDR2 is SNEGSKA (reference sequence). The ends lost 3 bases at V and 6 bases at J; junction bases unmatched: 8. The CDR3 covers 14 residues. Here the CDR3 reads CSASRSSGSREQYF. The CDR3 region has the DNA TGCAGTGCTAGTCGGTCTAGCGGGAGCCGCGAGCAGTACTTC.

This clone was picked up a small number of times. The rearrangement joins TRBV5-1 to TRBJ1-1; 10 bases map to TRBD1. Germline V gene data show CDR1 as SGHRS and CDR2 as YFSETQ. The V gene end was trimmed by 3 bases and the J gene end by 8 bases; junction bases not matched to a gene: 7. This CDR3 comprises 14 residues. CDR3 residues: CASSSMTGGNEAFF. In DNA, the CDR3 is TGCGCCAGCAGCTCCATGACAGGGGGCAACGAAGCTTTCTTT.

The genes are TRBV19 and TRBJ2-1; TRBD2 aligns across 11 bases. V dropped 3 bases and J dropped 15; count of bases not matched to a gene: 10. The CDR3 consists of 14 residues. Germline CDR1 is LNHDA and CDR2 is SQIVND (reference sequence). The CDR3 bases are TGTGCCAGTAGTATTTCGGAACTAGCGGGAGATTGGTTCTTC. It codes for CASSISELAGDWFF.

J is TRBJ1-4 and V is TRBV19; 7 bases align to TRBD1. V shed 5 bases and J 4 bases; nucleotides not matched to a gene: 4. The CDR3 totals 14 residues. Germline CDR1 LNHDA, CDR2 SQIVND (reference sequence). Here the CDR3 reads CASSSQGDNEKLFF. For the CDR3, the DNA is TGTGCCAGTAGTTCCCAGGGGGATAATGAAAAACTGTTTTTT. Drawing the rest from reference TRBV19 and TRBJ1-4, the complete variable domain is DGGITQSPKYLFRKEGQNVTLSCEQNLNHDAMYWYRQDPGQGLRLIYYSQIVNDFQKGDIAEGYSVSREKKESFPLTVTSAQKNPTAFYLCASSSQGDNEKLFFGSGTQLSVL.

This clone was observed many times. The gene calls are TRBV6-5 and TRBJ2-6, with 8 bases matching TRBD1. This CDR3 is 15 amino acids long. The J segment lost 2 bases and the V segment lost 7 bases, leaving 4 bases of the junction unmatched. Germline assignment: CDR1 MNHEY and CDR2 SVGAGI. The CDR3 sequence is CASTPTGAGANVLTF. CDR3 coding DNA: TGTGCCAGCACCCCGACAGGGGCTGGGGCCAACGTCCTGACTTTC.

This clone was recorded once. This chain connects TRBV6-5 to TRBJ1-1, with a weak D call TRBD1 (6 bases). Germline V lookup: CDR1 MNHEY, CDR2 SVGAGI. This CDR3 has 15 residues. With 0 bases removed from V and 0 bases from J, the gap between germline ends came to 8 bases. CDR3 amino acids: CASSYSDSLNTEAFF. The CDR3 coding sequence is TGTGCCAGCAGTTACTCGGACAGTTTGAACACTGAAGCTTTCTTT.

V gene TRBV18 combines with J gene TRBJ2-3; D is ambiguous. The CDR3 covers 15 residues. V was clipped by 2 bases and J by 6 bases, with 15 bases between them. From germline, CDR1 is KGHSH and CDR2 LQKENI. CDR3 loop: CASSPESPVLDTQYF. The CDR3 nucleotides read TGTGCCAGCTCACCAGAGAGCCCCGTGTTGGATACGCAGTATTTT.

This clone was detected only a few times. V is TRBV5-4 and J is TRBJ1-1; tentatively, D is TRBD1 (5 bases). Germline-derived CDR1 and CDR2 are SGHNT and YYREEE (reference sequence). V was shortened by 0 bases and J by 1 base, with 10 bases between the two germline ends. This CDR3 region has 15 residues. CDR3 nucleotides: TGTGCCAGCAGCTTGGACGCCGGGGGGAACACTGAAGCTTTCTTT. Encoded protein: CASSLDAGGNTEAFF.

The chain uses TRBV5-6 and TRBJ1-2; 8 bases match TRBD1. The CDR3 spans 16 residues. The junction had 8 bases not matched to a gene; V was cut back by 4 bases and J by 0 bases. The germline V gene has CDR1 SGHDT and CDR2 YYEEEE. The CDR3 reads CASSPGQGEANYGYTF. The CDR3 nucleotides read TGTGCCAGCAGCCCCGGACAGGGAGAAGCTAACTATGGCTACACCTTC. The variable domain in full, completed from reference TRBV5-6 and TRBJ1-2, reads DAGVTQSPTHLIKTRGQQVTLRCSPKSGHDTVSWYQQALGQGPQFIFQYYEEEERQRGNFPDRFSGHQFPNYSSELNVNALLLGDSALYLCASSPGQGEANYGYTFGSGTRLTVV.

The DNA for the CDR3 is TGTGCCAGCAGCCCCGGGGGGCAGGGTAACACCGGGGAGCTGTTTTTT. Its translation: CASSPGGQGNTGELFF. V usage is TRBV7-2 and J usage is TRBJ2-2; TRBD2 is a possible D gene (7 bases). Germline loops: CDR1 SGHTA, CDR2 FQGNSA. The ends were cut back, 5 bases at V and 2 bases at J, with 15 bases in the middle. This CDR3 is 16 amino acids long. Drawing the rest from reference TRBV7-2 and TRBJ2-2, the complete variable domain is GAGVSQSPSNKVTEKGKDVELRCDPISGHTALYWYRQSLGQGLEFLIYFQGNSAPDKSGLPSDRFSAERTGGSVSTLTIQRTQQEDSAVYLCASSPGGQGNTGELFFGEGSRLTVL.

V is TRBV4-2 and J is TRBJ2-2, with D perhaps TRBD2 (5 bases). The CDR3 is made up of 13 amino acids. Germline V CDR1 and CDR2: LGHNA, YNFKEQ. The ends were cut back, 4 bases at V and 5 bases at J, with 8 bases in the middle. The CDR3 reads CASSPPGTGELFF. CDR3 nucleotide sequence: TGTGCCAGCAGCCCCCCGGGGACCGGGGAGCTGTTTTTT.

The chain couples TRBV30 to TRBJ2-1; 8 bases are shared with TRBD1. Looked up from germline, CDR1 is GTSNPN and CDR2 is SVGIG (reference sequence). The CDR3 is 15 amino acids. Trimming removed 2 bases from V and 6 bases from J; junction bases left unmatched: 9. CDR3 loop: CAWSTGQGRGNEQFF. CDR3 nucleotides: TGTGCCTGGAGTACAGGACAGGGTAGGGGCAATGAGCAGTTCTTC.